Presented here are 23 T cell receptor beta chains from one specimen sequenced in a study of T cell clusters in autoimmune cytopenias. One tube held mixed TRB-A and TRB-B primer pools for touch-down PCR. TCRdb reprocessed the multiplex PCR reads; each CDR3 protein has one entry and no DNA is given. The specimen's table records 2,700 or so distinct CDR3 sequences. TRB amplification used approximately 250 ng of peripheral blood genomic DNA. Sequencing was performed on peripheral blood. These receptors were taken from a human donor with an autoimmune cytopenia, with autoimmune hepatitis or in good health (not recorded which).

This clonotype shows up as medium-sized by frequency. This CDR3 is CASRQRVSEAFF. The V gene is TRBV6-1, the J gene TRBJ1-1. CDR1 and CDR2 from the germline V gene are MNHNS and SASEGT. The CDR3 is 12 residues long.

According to its frequency, this clonotype is medium-sized. The V gene is TRBV20-1, the J gene TRBJ2-7; TCRdb's D call, TRBD1, is unchecked because there is no DNA. This CDR3 contains 15 residues. Germline V gene lookup returns CDR1 DFQATT and CDR2 SNEGSKA (reference sequence). Here the CDR3 reads CSAARLTGTPYEQYF.

The V and J genes are TRBV12-3 or TRBV12-4 and TRBJ2-1; as DNA is missing, the TRBD1 call by TCRdb cannot be tested. CDR3 length equals 19 residues. The CDR3 sequence is CASSLYPTERQSSYNEQFF.

The chain's CDR3 is CASQGGFSRDEQYF. The rearrangement joins TRBV2 to TRBJ2-7; TCRdb names TRBD1, which stays unverified in the absence of DNA. Germline V gives CDR1 SNHLY, CDR2 FYNNEI. The CDR3 has 14 amino acids.

The chain links TRBV12-3 or TRBV12-4 to TRBJ2-5; TCRdb's D call of TRBD1 is untestable without DNA. CDR3 size: 13 residues. The CDR3 here is CASTPVAGETQYF.

By frequency, this clonotype registers medium-sized. This chain uses TRBV27 with TRBJ2-7; TCRdb returns TRBD2, unconfirmable since there is no DNA. The CDR3 is made up of 13 amino acids. Per the germline V gene, CDR1 is MNHEY and CDR2 is SMNVEV (reference sequence). Here the CDR3 reads CASAGGVSYEQYF.

By frequency, this clonotype is large (0.1 to 1%). This chain uses TRBV29-1 with TRBJ1-2; the TCRdb D gene call, TRBD1, has no DNA to confirm it. Germline lookup yields CDR1 SQVTM and CDR2 ANQGSEA. This CDR3 contains 11 residues. The CDR3 sequence: CSVGQGHGYTF.

The chain recombines TRBV7-2 with TRBJ2-5; TCRdb names TRBD2, which stays unverified in the absence of DNA. The V gene's germline CDR1 is SGHTA and CDR2 FQGNSA. The CDR3 loop spans 13 amino acids. CDR3 amino acids: CASSALAGGTQYF. The complete variable domain, with remaining parts taken from reference TRBV7-2 and TRBJ2-5, reads GAGVSQSPSNKVTEKGKDVELRCDPISGHTALYWYRQSLGQGLEFLIYFQGNSAPDKSGLPSDRFSAERTGGSVSTLTIQRTQQEDSAVYLCASSALAGGTQYFGPGTRLLVL.

The chain recombines TRBV10-3 with TRBJ1-3; the D gene TCRdb calls, TRBD1, cannot be checked with no DNA. The CDR3 loop spans 16 amino acids. CDR1 and CDR2 (germline): ENHRY, SYGVKD. The CDR3: CAISESRTGVGNTIYF.

This clonotype registers medium-sized by frequency. CDR3 region: CASSSLPGTGENTEAFF. The V call is TRBV19, the J call TRBJ1-1; TCRdb's assignment of TRBD1 cannot be checked, as there is no DNA. The CDR3 runs 17 residues. Germline CDR1 reads LNHDA; CDR2 reads SQIVND (reference sequence).

The gene calls are TRBV28 and TRBJ1-1; checking the TCRdb D call of TRBD1 is not possible without DNA. Per the germline V gene, CDR1 is MDHEN and CDR2 is SYDVKM. The CDR3 loop spans 14 amino acids. CDR3 sequence: CASSTPIKNTEAFF.

According to its frequency, this clonotype is medium-sized. The chain carries TRBV6-2 or TRBV6-3 and TRBJ2-5; checking the TCRdb D call of TRBD1 is not possible without DNA. The CDR3 length is 13 residues. Germline V gives CDR1 MNHEY, CDR2 SVGEGT. The CDR3 sequence: CASRPTARETQYF.

According to its frequency, this clonotype is medium-sized. The chain employs TRBV5-1 and TRBJ1-1; lacking DNA, the TRBD1 call made by TCRdb goes unchecked. CDR1 is SGHRS and CDR2 is YFSETQ in the germline V gene. CDR3 length: 11 residues. This CDR3 is CASSYRGAAFF.

Considering frequency, this clonotype is medium-sized (0.01 to 0.1%). This chain connects TRBV30 to TRBJ2-6; no DNA is available, so the TRBD2 call from TCRdb remains unchecked. Per the germline V gene, CDR1 is GTSNPN and CDR2 is SVGIG (reference sequence). This CDR3 has 18 residues. The CDR3 sequence is CAWSVGDFRDSGANVLTF.

The CDR3: CASSSPGLQETQYF. The chain couples TRBV5-4 to TRBJ2-5; TCRdb indicates TRBD2, and absent DNA this call remains unverified. CDR1 is SGHNT and CDR2 is YYREEE in the germline V gene (reference sequence). There are 14 residues in the CDR3.

This clonotype is medium-sized by frequency. V gene TRBV7-9 combines with J gene TRBJ1-2. The CDR3 runs to 15 residues. The germline CDR1 and CDR2 sequences are SEHNR and FQNEAQ (reference sequence). The CDR3 reads CASSLSSRTDYGYTF.

The V gene is TRBV7-9, the J gene TRBJ2-1; the D call of TRBD2 rests on TCRdb alone, since no DNA is present to check it. CDR1 is SEHNR, CDR2 FQNEAQ, per germline (reference sequence). This CDR3 spans 15 amino acids. CDR3 protein: CASNLGGLAANEQFF.

Measured by frequency, this clonotype is medium-sized. V and J are TRBV5-5 and TRBJ2-5; the TCRdb D gene call, TRBD1, has no DNA to confirm it. Per germline, CDR1 SGHKS and CDR2 YYEKEE (reference sequence). The CDR3 is made up of 13 amino acids. The CDR3 region is CASVTGVEETQYF.

This clonotype is called medium-sized based on its frequency. This rearrangement joins TRBV5-6 to TRBJ1-2; TCRdb lists TRBD1, though no DNA is available to test this call. Germline CDR1 and CDR2: SGHDT and YYEEEE. The CDR3 consists of 13 residues. The CDR3 spells CASSLGGQGGYTF. The full variable domain, with the rest looked up from reference TRBV5-6 and TRBJ1-2, is DAGVTQSPTHLIKTRGQQVTLRCSPKSGHDTVSWYQQALGQGPQFIFQYYEEEERQRGNFPDRFSGHQFPNYSSELNVNALLLGDSALYLCASSLGGQGGYTFGSGTRLTVV.

By frequency, this clonotype registers large. This chain connects TRBV18 to TRBJ2-2; TCRdb designates TRBD2, a call that cannot be tested without DNA. Germline-derived CDR1 and CDR2 are KGHSH and LQKENI. The CDR3 contains 16 residues. CDR3 sequence reads: CASSPRPADHTGELFF.

This clonotype counts as medium-sized by frequency. The chain has TRBV6-5 and TRBJ2-1; without DNA, the TCRdb call of TRBD2 cannot be checked. Germline V gives CDR1 MNHEY, CDR2 SVGAGI. This CDR3 spans 14 amino acids. This chain's CDR3 is CASRRGPAYNEQFF.

Judged by frequency, this clonotype is medium-sized. The chain uses TRBV5-1 and TRBJ2-7. The CDR3 runs 15 residues. Germline V lookup: CDR1 SGHRS, CDR2 YFSETQ. The CDR3 here is CASRLGLAGAYEQYF.

This clonotype counts as medium-sized by frequency. The chain combines TRBV20-1 with TRBJ1-1. The CDR3 loop spans 12 amino acids. The germline V gene encodes CDR1 DFQATT and CDR2 SNEGSKA (reference sequence). The CDR3 sequence: CSARVVGVKAFF.